Presented here are 9 T cell receptor beta chains from one specimen sequenced in a study of multiple sclerosis patients with progressive multifocal leukoencephalopathy. The data were produced by immunoSEQ multiplex PCR, yet TCRdb's version contains in-frame clones alone and is incomplete. The table has more than 20,000 clones, around 90% seen once. Time point here: about a year of natalizumab therapy. Material: PBMCs, obtained from a patient treated with natalizumab. The receptor source for this set is a man aged 25 to 40 with multiple sclerosis.

The CDR3 DNA follows: TGTGCCAGCAGCTACCGGACAGGGGACCCCCCCGGAAACACCATATATTTT. Translating it yields CASSYRTGDPPGNTIYF. This chain connects TRBV5-6 to TRBJ1-3, with TRBD1 identical over 9 bases. Looked up from germline, CDR1 is SGHDT and CDR2 is YYEEEE. This CDR3 comprises 17 residues. V gave up 3 bases and J gave up 4 bases; unmatched junction bases: 11.

This chain links TRBV7-9 with TRBJ2-4; D ambiguous. There are 12 residues in the CDR3. Germline lookup yields CDR1 SEHNR and CDR2 FQNEAQ (reference sequence). With 8 bases removed from V and 7 bases from J, the gap between germline ends came to 12 bases. CDR3 sequence (DNA): TGTGCCAGCCTCTCGGAACGGAACATTCAGTACTTC. Translating it yields CASLSERNIQYF.

The rearrangement joins TRBV9 to TRBJ2-3, with D perhaps matching TRBD1 (7 bases). Deletions cut 6 bases from V and 1 base from J, with 27 bases between. CDR3 length equals 19 residues. Per germline, CDR1 SGDLS and CDR2 YYNGEE. The CDR3 reads CASTLFDSGWGTGTDTQYF. DNA of the CDR3: TGTGCCAGCACCCTATTCGATAGCGGATGGGGGACAGGCACAGATACGCAGTATTTT.

The rearrangement joins TRBV10-2 to TRBJ2-1; perhaps TRBD1 as D (5 bases). Germline lookup yields CDR1 WSHSY and CDR2 SAAADI. The V end was cut by 4 bases, the J end by 9 bases, with 13 bases between. CDR3 length: 13 amino acids. The CDR3 DNA reads as TGCGCCAGCAGTGCGCAGGGCTTGGCTGAGCAGTTCTTC. Protein sequence: CASSAQGLAEQFF.

The gene calls are TRBV19 and TRBJ2-5; TRBD2 matches 9 bases. The germline gives CDR1 LNHDA, CDR2 SQIVND (reference sequence). The CDR3 runs to 15 residues. With V trimmed by 6 bases and J by 2 bases, 7 bases remained unmatched. The CDR3 loop is CASSRLAEIQETQYF. The CDR3 coding sequence is TGTGCCAGTAGCCGACTAGCGGAGATACAAGAGACCCAGTACTTC.

J is TRBJ2-3 and V is TRBV7-2; TRBD2 matches at 9 bases. V shed 2 bases, J shed 3 bases, and the junction held 3 bases outside the gene matches. Germline V gene data show CDR1 as SGHTA and CDR2 as FQGNSA. This CDR3 spans 15 amino acids. For the CDR3, the DNA is TGTGCCAGCAGCTTATTAGCGGGAGAAACAGATACGCAGTATTTT. Translating gives CASSLLAGETDTQYF.

The sample holds one count of this clone. V usage is TRBV18 and J usage is TRBJ1-6; 7 positions agree with TRBD1. The length of the CDR3 is 15 residues. Per the germline V gene, CDR1 is KGHSH and CDR2 is LQKENI. V shed 5 bases and J 5 bases; nucleotides not matched to a gene: 6. The CDR3 protein is CASSVGQADNSPLHF. The CDR3 nucleotides read TGTGCCAGCTCAGTCGGACAGGCGGATAATTCACCCCTCCACTTT.

The rearrangement links TRBV19 to TRBJ1-5; possible D gene TRBD1, 6 bases. The CDR3 is 15 residues long. V dropped 5 bases and J dropped 2 bases, with 13 bases sitting between them. Germline CDR1 reads LNHDA; CDR2 reads SQIVND (reference sequence). CDR3 protein: CASSVLQGRNQPQHF. The CDR3, as DNA: TGTGCCAGTAGTGTATTACAGGGACGCAATCAGCCCCAGCATTTT.

This clone has only a few counts. The chain couples TRBV13 to TRBJ1-1; 8 positions agree with TRBD1. This CDR3 comprises 16 residues. The junction had 11 bases not matched to a gene; V was cut back by 8 bases and J by 0 bases. The germline CDR1 and CDR2 sequences are PRHDT and FYEKMQ (reference sequence). CDR3 sequence: CASLPWTGNLNTEAFF. In DNA form, the CDR3 reads TGTGCCAGCCTCCCCTGGACAGGGAACTTGAACACTGAAGCTTTCTTT.